This T cell receptor beta chain was identified in a study of T cell responses to AZD1222 COVID-19 vaccine. The table came from immunoSEQ multiplex PCR; TCRdb's copy has only in-frame clones and leaves some out. The data show 95,000 to 150,000 clones, 88% seen once. The sample holds one count of this clone. The germline V gene has CDR1 SGHNT and CDR2 YENEEA. Between the trimmed V and J ends, which lost 5 bases and 4 bases, there was a span of 16 bases. This CDR3 is built from 15 residues. The source was peripheral blood, collected on day 0 of AZD1222 vaccination. This chain joins TRBV11-3 and TRBJ2-3; D unclear. The receptor was isolated from an adult in good health. The CDR3 bases are TGTGCCAGCAGCCCTACTTTGAATAGACCAGATACGCAGTATTTT. Amino acid sequence: CASSPTLNRPDTQYF.